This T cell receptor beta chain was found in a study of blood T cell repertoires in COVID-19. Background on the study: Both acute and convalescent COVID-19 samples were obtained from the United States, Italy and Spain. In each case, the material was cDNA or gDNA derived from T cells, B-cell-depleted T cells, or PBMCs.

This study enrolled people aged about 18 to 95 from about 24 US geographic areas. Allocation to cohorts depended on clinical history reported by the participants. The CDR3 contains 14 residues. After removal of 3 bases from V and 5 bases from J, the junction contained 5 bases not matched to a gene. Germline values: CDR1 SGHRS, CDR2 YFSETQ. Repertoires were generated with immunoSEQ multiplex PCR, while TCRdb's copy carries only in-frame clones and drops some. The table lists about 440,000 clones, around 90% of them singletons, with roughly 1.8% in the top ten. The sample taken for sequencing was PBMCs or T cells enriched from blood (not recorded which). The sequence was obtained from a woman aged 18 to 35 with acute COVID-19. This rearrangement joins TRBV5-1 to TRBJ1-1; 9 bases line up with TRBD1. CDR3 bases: TGCGCCAGCAGCTCACAGGGGGCTGGTACTGAAGCTTTCTTT. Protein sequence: CASSSQGAGTEAFF.